These 26 T cell receptor beta chains were sequenced from one sample in a study of control samples from healthy donors and cancer patients. Assay used: immunoSEQ multiplex PCR; TCRdb lists only in-frame clones, some missing. Of approximately 84,000 clones in the sample, roughly 78% were seen once. What was sequenced was blood. The receptors come from a woman in her sixties in good health.

CDR3 protein: CASSSGTSGSNEQFF. CDR3 bases: TGTGCCAGCAGTTCCGGGACTAGCGGGAGCAATGAGCAGTTCTTC. This rearrangement joins TRBV6-2 or TRBV6-3 to TRBJ2-1; 14 bases line up with TRBD2. The CDR3 length is 15 residues. Germline V gives CDR1 MNHEY, CDR2 SVGEGT. V shed 4 bases, J shed 6 bases, and the junction held 2 bases outside the gene matches.

The chain couples TRBV7-9 to TRBJ1-2, with 9 bases identical to TRBD1. Unmatched junction bases numbered 5, after V lost 5 bases and J lost 4 bases. Germline V CDR1 and CDR2: SEHNR, FQNEAQ (reference sequence). This CDR3 contains 14 residues. The CDR3 nucleotides are TGTGCCAGCAGCCGTGGACAGGGGTTCTATGGCTACACCTTC. Translating it yields CASSRGQGFYGYTF. Full variable domain (remainder filled in from reference TRBV7-9 and TRBJ1-2): DTGVSQNPRHKITKRGQNVTFRCDPISEHNRLYWYRQTLGQGPEFLTYFQNEAQLEKSRLLSDRFSAERPKGSFSTLEIQRTEQGDSAMYLCASSRGQGFYGYTFGSGTRLTVV.

The chain uses TRBV7-2 and TRBJ2-3; 8 bases agree with TRBD2. Germline CDR1 SGHTA, CDR2 FQGNSA. The CDR3 length is 14 residues. J gave up 5 bases and V 3 bases, and 4 bases lay outside the gene matches. In DNA, the CDR3 is TGTGCCAGCAGCTTTGGCGGGGGGAGAGATACGCAGTATTTT. It specifies CASSFGGGRDTQYF.

J is TRBJ2-3 and V is TRBV4-1, with TRBD2 matching over 8 bases. Per germline, CDR1 MGHRA and CDR2 YSYEKL. This CDR3 spans 19 amino acids. The J segment lost 4 bases and the V segment lost 5 bases, leaving 20 bases of the junction unmatched. CDR3 amino acids: CASSAPGTRRQAGSDTQYF. The CDR3 coding sequence is TGCGCCAGCAGCGCCCCCGGGACTAGGCGGCAAGCGGGCTCAGATACGCAGTATTTT.

This clone has at least ten counts. The chain couples TRBV9 to TRBJ2-3; D is unclear. V was cut by 0 bases and J by 2 bases, with 13 bases left in between. The CDR3 has 16 amino acids. CDR1 is SGDLS, CDR2 YYNGEE, per germline. This CDR3 reads CASSVGVSKFTDTQYF. CDR3 coding DNA: TGTGCCAGCAGCGTAGGGGTTTCGAAATTCACAGATACGCAGTATTTT. Complete variable domain (other parts from reference TRBV9 and TRBJ2-3): DSGVTQTPKHLITATGQRVTLRCSPRSGDLSVYWYQQSLDQGLQFLIQYYNGEERAKGNILERFSAQQFPDLHSELNLSSLELGDSALYFCASSVGVSKFTDTQYFGPGTRLTVL.

This clone turned up a few times. The V call is TRBV6-5, the J call TRBJ1-3; D gene ambiguous. This CDR3 has 14 residues. V lost 7 bases and J lost 2, with 12 bases in between. Germline lookup yields CDR1 MNHEY and CDR2 SVGAGI. The CDR3 DNA follows: TGTGCCAGCATGAAAGGAATTCCTGGAAACACCATATATTTT. This gives the protein CASMKGIPGNTIYF.

V is TRBV29-1 and J is TRBJ2-5; 8 bases align to TRBD1. Germline CDR1 and CDR2: SQVTM and ANQGSEA. The CDR3 has 15 amino acids. V dropped 8 bases and J dropped 1; count of bases not matched to a gene: 12. The DNA of the CDR3 is TGCAGCACGCTCGCCCCTGGGACAGGCCAAGAGACCCAGTACTTC. Its protein product is CSTLAPGTGQETQYF. The whole variable domain, remainder taken from reference TRBV29-1 and TRBJ2-5, is SAVISQKPSRDICQRGTSLTIQCQVDSQVTMMFWYRQQPGQSLTLIATANQGSEATYESGFVIDKFPISRPNLTFSTLTVSNMSPEDSSIYLCSTLAPGTGQETQYFGPGTRLLVL.

The chain joins TRBV5-4 to TRBJ1-3, with no clear D. The CDR3 sequence is 15 residues long. Trimming left V 0 bases short and J 0 bases short, with 7 bases between. Germline V gene lookup returns CDR1 SGHNT and CDR2 YYREEE (reference sequence). DNA of the CDR3: TGTGCCAGCAGCTTGGGTGGGGACTCTGGAAACACCATATATTTT. Its translation: CASSLGGDSGNTIYF.

This chain links TRBV6-5 with TRBJ1-5; the match to TRBD1 covers 7 bases. Trimming removed 7 bases from V and 10 bases from J; junction bases left unmatched: 7. The CDR3 length is 12 residues. CDR1 is MNHEY, CDR2 SVGAGI, per germline. The CDR3, as DNA: TGTGCCAGCAAGGACAGGTCCCAACCCCAGCATTTT. Encoded protein: CASKDRSQPQHF.

The V call is TRBV4-1, the J call TRBJ1-2; TRBD1 aligns across 10 bases. V lost 5 bases, J lost 0 bases, and 0 bases stayed unmatched. The CDR3 is 14 amino acids. Germline-derived CDR1 and CDR2 are MGHRA and YSYEKL. CDR3 bases: TGCGCCAGCAGCGGACAGGGGGCTAACTATGGCTACACCTTC. The encoded protein is CASSGQGANYGYTF.

The rearrangement uses TRBV2 and TRBJ2-3; 15 bases match TRBD2. This CDR3 region has 20 residues. With V trimmed by 7 bases and J by 2 bases, 16 bases remained unmatched. Per germline, CDR1 SNHLY and CDR2 FYNNEI. This chain's CDR3 is CASTVAGTSGRPKFTDTQYF. CDR3 sequence (DNA): TGTGCCAGCACCGTAGCAGGGACTAGCGGGAGGCCCAAATTCACAGATACGCAGTATTTT.

The chain uses TRBV5-1 and TRBJ2-7; 8 bases are shared with TRBD2. V lost 5 bases to trimming and J lost 6 bases; unmatched junction nucleotides: 7. Germline values: CDR1 SGHRS, CDR2 YFSETQ. CDR3 length: 13 residues. The CDR3 DNA sequence: TGCGCCAGCAGAACCGGGGGGGACTCCGAGCAGTACTTC. It codes for CASRTGGDSEQYF.

For this clone: Different DNA sequences within this sample yield the same CDR3. V is TRBV15 and J is TRBJ1-2, with D tentatively TRBD1 (5 bases). This CDR3 has 14 residues. Germline loops: CDR1 LNHNV, CDR2 YYDKDF (reference sequence). V dropped 1 base and J dropped 2 bases, with 8 bases sitting between them. CDR3 bases: TGTGCCACCAGCAGAGGGGACGGCAACTATGGCTACACCTTC. Protein sequence: CATSRGDGNYGYTF.

V is TRBV5-5 and J is TRBJ2-7; 7 nucleotides agree with TRBD2. Trimming took 2 bases from V and 6 from J; bases not matched to a gene: 8. The V gene's germline CDR1 is SGHKS and CDR2 YYEKEE (reference sequence). The CDR3 runs 14 residues. The CDR3 spells CASSFRLAASEQYF. CDR3 nucleotides: TGTGCCAGCAGCTTCAGGCTAGCGGCTTCCGAGCAGTACTTC.

The chain recombines TRBV12-3 or TRBV12-4 with TRBJ1-2; unclear D gene. The CDR3 has 13 amino acids. V was clipped by 4 bases and J by 8 bases, with 14 bases between them. The CDR3 here is CASSSRRSGGYTF. In nucleotides, the CDR3 is TGTGCCAGCAGTTCCCGCAGGAGTGGGGGCTACACCTTC.

The chain recombines TRBV5-1 with TRBJ2-5; 11 bases align to TRBD2. CDR1 and CDR2 from the germline V gene are SGHRS and YFSETQ. J gave up 2 bases and V 4 bases, and 4 bases lay outside the gene matches. CDR3 length: 15 amino acids. The CDR3 spells CASSPVAGGQETQYF. CDR3 in DNA: TGCGCCAGCAGCCCCGTAGCGGGGGGGCAAGAGACCCAGTACTTC.

DNA of the CDR3: TGTGCCAGCAGCTCCGTCGGGGGGACCTACGAGCAGTACTTC. Amino acids: CASSSVGGTYEQYF. The chain uses TRBV7-2 and TRBJ2-7; TRBD2 matches 7 bases. Germline V gene data show CDR1 as SGHTA and CDR2 as FQGNSA. The CDR3 is 14 amino acids. The ends lost 4 bases at V and 2 bases at J; junction bases unmatched: 5.

The rearrangement uses TRBV19 and TRBJ1-2; 8 positions agree with TRBD1. The length of the CDR3 is 15 residues. V lost 9 bases, J lost 6 bases, and 15 bases stayed unmatched. Germline CDR1 reads LNHDA; CDR2 reads SQIVND (reference sequence). CDR3 DNA: TGTGCCAGCTCCAGGGACAGGATTTCGGGTGATGGCTACACCTTC. Translated, it gives CASSRDRISGDGYTF.

The chain carries TRBV29-1 and TRBJ1-2, with D uncertain. Germline CDR1 reads SQVTM; CDR2 reads ANQGSEA. The V end lost 7 bases, the J end lost 13 bases, and 31 bases lay between the germline ends. The CDR3 sequence is 15 residues long. The CDR3 coding sequence is TGCAGCGCGAGTCCAGGTGGCTCTATGGCTCAGGTCTGCACCTTC. Encoded protein: CSASPGGSMAQVCTF.

This chain joins TRBV5-1 and TRBJ2-1; 7 positions match TRBD2. CDR3 length: 16 amino acids. Germline V lookup: CDR1 SGHRS, CDR2 YFSETQ. Losses at the gene ends were 0 bases for V and 1 base for J; bases not matched to a gene: 4. Written as DNA, the CDR3 is TGCGCCAGCAGCTTGGTAGGCGGGGGATCCTACAATGAGCAGTTCTTC. This gives the protein CASSLVGGGSYNEQFF.

The J gene is TRBJ1-3, the V gene TRBV20-1; tentatively, D is TRBD1 (5 bases). The CDR3 length is 14 residues. V dropped 4 bases and J dropped 2 bases, with 12 bases sitting between them. Germline V gene data show CDR1 as DFQATT and CDR2 as SNEGSKA (reference sequence). CDR3 amino acids: CSAIDRSAGNTIYF. CDR3 coding DNA: TGCAGTGCTATTGACAGATCGGCTGGAAACACCATATATTTT.

The chain recombines TRBV23-1 with TRBJ2-7; 8 nucleotides line up with TRBD1. TRBV23-1 is labeled an ORF, and its function is uncertain. There are 16 residues in the CDR3. J was trimmed by 0 bases and V by 4 bases; bases with no gene match: 8. The chain's CDR3 is CASSRSRDRSSYEQYF. CDR3 DNA sequence: TGCGCCAGCAGTCGGTCCCGGGACAGGAGCTCCTACGAGCAGTACTTC.

The DNA of the CDR3 is TGTGCCAGCAGTTACTCTGCAGGAGCCTACGAGCAGTACTTC. It specifies CASSYSAGAYEQYF. The chain carries TRBV6-5 and TRBJ2-7; D remains unclear. The germline V gene encodes CDR1 MNHEY and CDR2 SVGAGI. This CDR3 has 14 amino acids. V dropped 0 bases and J dropped 2 bases, with 8 bases sitting between them.

The rearrangement links TRBV5-4 to TRBJ1-4; D gene unclear. Trimming pared 4 bases from V and 0 bases from J, leaving 16 bases between. Germline V CDR1 and CDR2: SGHNT, YYREEE (reference sequence). This CDR3 is 17 amino acids long. CDR3: CASSAQVSDATNEKLFF. The DNA of the CDR3 is TGTGCCAGCAGCGCCCAGGTTTCGGATGCAACTAATGAAAAACTGTTTTTT. Drawing the rest from reference TRBV5-4 and TRBJ1-4, the complete variable domain is ETGVTQSPTHLIKTRGQQVTLRCSSQSGHNTVSWYQQALGQGPQFIFQYYREEENGRGNFPPRFSGLQFPNYSSELNVNALELDDSALYLCASSAQVSDATNEKLFFGSGTQLSVL.

This sequence joins TRBV6-5 and TRBJ2-2; 7 bases align to TRBD1. CDR3 size: 15 residues. J lost 0 bases, V lost 10 bases, and 8 bases had no gene match. CDR1 is MNHEY, CDR2 SVGAGI, per germline. CDR3 sequence (DNA): TGTGCCACCGAACCGGGACAGCCGAACACCGGGGAGCTGTTTTTT. Translation: CATEPGQPNTGELFF.

This clone has just one count. The V gene is TRBV6-5, the J gene TRBJ2-7, with D possibly called TRBD1 or TRBD2 (5 bases each). Between the trimmed V and J ends, which lost 6 bases and 0 bases, there was a span of 15 bases. This CDR3 has 15 residues. Germline V gene lookup returns CDR1 MNHEY and CDR2 SVGAGI. The CDR3 spells CASSLQGRSSYEQYF. The CDR3 DNA reads TGTGCCAGCAGCCTCCAGGGACGGTCCTCCTACGAGCAGTACTTC.